The T cell receptor beta chain under discussion was sequenced for a study of OX40 agonist ivuxolimab in advanced cancers. Study as a whole: Ivuxolimab is an agonistic anti-OX40 (CD134) antibody, and patients were treated with it. Earlier treatment with anti-PD-1, anti-PD-L1 or anti-CTLA-4 was permitted, and around 36% had received some. Whole-study results and caveats: With doses of 0.1 to 3.0 mg/kg, CD4+ and CD8+ blood T cells had undergone clonal expansion by week 6. Expanded peripheral T cell antigen specificity was not determined.

Profiling relied on immunoSEQ multiplex PCR, and the TCRdb table lists in-frame clones only, not all of them. The sample yields about 29,000 clones, less than 85% seen once. As regards this clone: No antigen is known for it.

Germline V gene lookup returns CDR1 SNHLY and CDR2 FYNNEI. This CDR3 region has 18 residues. The J segment lost 4 bases and the V segment lost 8 bases, leaving 13 bases of the junction unmatched. The clonotype was recovered from an adult with an advanced solid tumor such as melanoma, head and neck, liver or kidney cancer. The genes are TRBV2 and TRBJ2-3; 15 bases fit TRBD2. This material consisted of CD4+ or CD8+ T cells sorted from blood, taken in a trial of the OX40 agonist ivuxolimab. The CDR3 here is CASLETGLAGGRADTQYF. In DNA, the CDR3 is TGTGCCAGCCTTGAGACGGGACTAGCGGGAGGTAGAGCAGATACGCAGTATTTT. The full variable domain, its missing parts supplied by reference TRBV2 and TRBJ2-3, is EPEVTQTPSHQVTQMGQEVILRCVPISNHLYFYWYRQILGQKVEFLVSFYNNEISEKSEIFDDQFSVERPDGSNFTLKIRSTKLEDSAMYFCASLETGLAGGRADTQYFGPGTRLTVL.